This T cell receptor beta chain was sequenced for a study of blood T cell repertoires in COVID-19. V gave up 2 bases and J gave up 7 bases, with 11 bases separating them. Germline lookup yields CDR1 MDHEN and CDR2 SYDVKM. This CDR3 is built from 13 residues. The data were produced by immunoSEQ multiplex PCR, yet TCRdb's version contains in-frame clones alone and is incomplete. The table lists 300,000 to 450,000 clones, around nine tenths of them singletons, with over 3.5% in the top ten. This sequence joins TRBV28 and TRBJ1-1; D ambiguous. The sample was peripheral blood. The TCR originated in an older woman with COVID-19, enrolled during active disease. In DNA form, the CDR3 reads TGTGCCAGCAGTTTACCTGCCGGGGTTGAAGCTTTCTTT. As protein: CASSLPAGVEAFF.